This is a list of T cell receptor beta chains from one sample in a study of T cells in Graves' hyperthyroidism and ophthalmopathy. TCRdb redid the calling of the multiplex PCR reads with MiXCR, one entry per CDR3 protein. The table has some 620,000 distinct CDR3 sequences, 15% to 20% seen once; the top ten hold less than 4.5%. Sequencing was done on a sample of blood. These receptors were taken from a young woman with Graves' hyperthyroidism. The CDR3 runs from the conserved cysteine through the conserved F or W. Each record gives: D gene, J gene, CDR3 length, V gene, clone size, CDR3 protein, CDR3 DNA. A D gene is named only where the DNA matches it firmly. Size is stated for part of the rows, as once, few or many counts, or as a class when the clone is expanded.

-,TRBJ2-7,13,TRBV18,many,CASSPSRGYEQYF,TGTGCCAGCTCACCATCCAGGGGATACGAGCAGTACTTC
-,TRBJ1-1,12,TRBV20-1,many,CSASYMNTEAFF,TGCAGTGCTAGCTATATGAACACTGAAGCTTTCTTT
-,TRBJ2-3,16,TRBV28,-,CASSFLEGRDTDTQYF,TGTGCCAGCAGTTTCTTGGAGGGCCGCGACACAGATACGCAGTATTTT
-,TRBJ1-1,16,TRBV7-2,many,CASSSDFYLGSAGAFF,TGTGCCAGCAGCTCCGATTTCTATTTGGGGTCGGCTGGGGCTTTCTTT
-,TRBJ2-7,13,TRBV13,few,CASSLGGKYEQYF,TGTGCCAGCAGCTTAGGAGGGAAATACGAGCAGTACTTC
TRBD1,TRBJ2-7,15,TRBV11-1,many,CASSLETGKTYEQYF,TGTGCCAGCAGCTTAGAGACAGGGAAAACCTACGAGCAGTACTTC
-,TRBJ2-3,14,TRBV27,many,CASSYQGGTDTQYF,TGTGCCAGCAGTTACCAGGGAGGCACAGATACGCAGTATTTT
TRBD1,TRBJ1-1,14,TRBV12-3/TRBV12-4,many,CASTAGQGSTEAFF,TGTGCCAGCACCGCCGGACAGGGATCCACTGAAGCTTTCTTT
TRBD2,TRBJ2-7,16,TRBV5-1,-,CASSLAASGASYEQYF,TGCGCCAGCAGCTTGGCCGCTAGCGGGGCGTCCTACGAGCAGTACTTC
TRBD1,TRBJ2-7,15,TRBV27,few,CASSSGTARTWEQYF,TGTGCCAGCAGTTCGGGGACAGCCCGTACTTGGGAGCAGTACTTC
TRBD1,TRBJ1-1,15,TRBV27,many,CASSLGTGQNTEAFF,TGTGCCAGCAGTCTAGGGACAGGGCAGAACACTGAAGCTTTCTTT
-,TRBJ2-1,14,TRBV7-9,few,CASSLGTVVNEQFF,TGTGCCAGCAGCTTAGGGACAGTAGTCAATGAGCAGTTCTTC
-,TRBJ2-1,14,TRBV18,few,CASSPFGSRDEQFF,TGTGCCAGCTCACCGTTCGGGTCCCGGGATGAGCAGTTCTTC
TRBD1,TRBJ1-5,17,TRBV19,-,CASSNGQGVVGNQPQHF,TGTGCCAGTAGTAACGGACAGGGTGTCGTGGGCAATCAGCCCCAGCATTTT
-,TRBJ2-1,11,TRBV9,-,CASSVGVEQFF,TGTGCCAGCAGCGTAGGGGTAGAGCAGTTCTTC
-,TRBJ2-3,16,TRBV2,many,CASQRLSLPSTDTQYF,TGTGCCAGTCAGCGGCTGAGCCTCCCCAGCACAGATACGCAGTATTTT
-,TRBJ2-1,17,TRBV18,many,CASSRAGGLGLYNEQFF,TGTGCCAGCTCCCGAGCAGGCGGGCTGGGGCTTTACAATGAGCAGTTCTTC
TRBD2,TRBJ2-1,16,TRBV29-1,-,CSVEGPSGSLVNERFF,TGCAGCGTTGAAGGGCCTAGCGGGAGCCTAGTAAATGAGCGGTTCTTC
-,TRBJ2-3,13,TRBV5-5,many,CASSWTGTDTQYF,TGTGCCAGCAGCTGGACGGGCACAGATACGCAGTATTTT
-,TRBJ2-3,12,TRBV19,-,CASTGTGQPQYF,TGTGCCAGTACCGGGACCGGGCAGCCCCAGTATTTT
-,TRBJ1-5,15,TRBV27,-,CASSLSAGTNQPQHF,TGTGCCAGCAGTTTATCCGCGGGGACCAATCAGCCCCAGCATTTT
-,TRBJ2-3,15,TRBV4-3,-,CASSQDTADTDRQYF,TGCGCCAGCAGCCAAGATACAGCGGACACAGATAGGCAGTATTTT
-,TRBJ1-1,15,TRBV12-3/TRBV12-4,many,CASSPRTPSSTEAFF,TGTGCCAGCAGTCCCAGGACGCCTTCTAGCACTGAAGCTTTCTTT
TRBD1,TRBJ2-3,15,TRBV7-2,-,CASSYGTAKADTQYF,TGTGCCAGCAGCTATGGGACAGCGAAAGCAGATACGCAGTATTTT
-,TRBJ1-5,15,TRBV6-1,few,CASSPQAHQNQPQHF,TGTGCCAGCAGTCCCCAGGCGCACCAGAATCAGCCCCAGCATTTT
-,TRBJ1-1,12,TRBV19,many,CASSPGHTEAFF,TGTGCCAGTAGCCCCGGTCACACTGAAGCTTTCTTT
-,TRBJ2-7,11,TRBV30,many,CAWKRGVEQYF,TGTGCCTGGAAAAGAGGGGTCGAGCAGTACTTC
TRBD2,TRBJ2-1,16,TRBV6-1,many,CASSEAKTSRYNEQFF,TGTGCCAGCAGTGAAGCCAAGACTAGCAGGTACAATGAGCAGTTCTTC
-,TRBJ1-1,13,TRBV20-1,-,CSANGGGNTEAFF,TGCAGTGCAAATGGGGGGGGGAACACTGAAGCTTTCTTT
-,TRBJ2-1,14,TRBV28,few,CASSWDIIGNEQFF,TGTGCCAGCAGCTGGGACATAATTGGGAATGAGCAGTTCTTC
-,TRBJ1-6,14,TRBV9,-,CASSVGGADSPLHF,TGTGCCAGCAGCGTAGGGGGGGCGGATTCACCCCTCCACTTT
-,TRBJ1-5,15,TRBV7-6,-,CASSQNQGSNQPQHF,TGTGCCAGCAGCCAGAATCAAGGAAGCAATCAGCCCCAGCATTTT
TRBD2,TRBJ2-7,15,TRBV4-1,few,CASSLLAGTGYEQYF,TGCGCCAGCAGCCTCTTAGCGGGAACAGGGTACGAGCAGTACTTC
-,TRBJ2-1,17,TRBV24-1,-,CATSDLSAHGRDNEQFF,TGTGCCACCAGTGATTTATCCGCCCATGGACGAGACAATGAGCAGTTCTTC
TRBD1,TRBJ2-7,13,TRBV29-1,-,CSVDGRQGAEQYF,TGCAGCGTTGATGGGCGGCAGGGGGCCGAGCAGTACTTC
TRBD2,TRBJ2-7,15,TRBV13,many,CASSSGLAGVYEQYF,TGTGCCAGCAGCTCGGGACTAGCGGGAGTGTACGAGCAGTACTTC
-,TRBJ2-5,16,TRBV9,many,CASSPYGGGSEETQYF,TGTGCCAGCAGCCCGTATGGAGGGGGGTCGGAAGAGACCCAGTACTTC
-,TRBJ2-5,12,TRBV11-3,many,CASSGVGETQYF,TGTGCCAGCTCTGGAGTGGGGGAGACCCAGTACTTC
TRBD1,TRBJ1-4,15,TRBV15,-,CATSREQGAYEKLFF,TGTGCCACCAGCAGAGAGCAGGGGGCTTATGAAAAACTGTTTTTT
TRBD2,TRBJ2-2,15,TRBV5-1,-,CASSIGTSLTGELFF,TGCGCCAGCAGCATAGGGACTAGCCTCACCGGGGAGCTGTTTTTT
TRBD1,TRBJ1-2,16,TRBV5-1,-,CASSLVVVTGKDGYTF,TGCGCCAGCAGCTTGGTAGTCGTGACAGGGAAGGATGGCTACACCTTC
TRBD2,TRBJ2-7,16,TRBV7-2,-,CASSLEGLAGVYEQYF,TGTGCCAGCAGCTTGGAGGGACTAGCAGGGGTCTACGAGCAGTACTTC
-,TRBJ2-1,15,TRBV13,many,CASSLVYVDYNEQFF,TGTGCCAGCAGCTTAGTGTACGTAGACTACAATGAGCAGTTCTTC
TRBD1,TRBJ1-4,17,TRBV6-1,few,CASSDEDRAALGEKLFF,TGTGCCAGCAGTGATGAGGACAGGGCGGCGCTGGGTGAAAAACTGTTTTTT
-,TRBJ2-1,13,TRBV27,many,CATVGVSYNEQFF,TGTGCCACAGTGGGGGTCTCCTACAATGAGCAGTTCTTC
-,TRBJ2-4,16,TRBV28,many,CASSPRTGGVVNIQYF,TGTGCCAGCAGTCCTCGGACGGGTGGGGTCGTAAACATTCAGTACTTC
-,TRBJ1-1,15,TRBV6-1,many,CASRRDWTDDTEAFF,TGTGCCAGCAGACGCGATTGGACGGACGACACTGAAGCTTTCTTT
-,TRBJ1-6,16,TRBV7-8,-,CASSALIIGGNSPLHF,TGTGCCAGCAGCGCGCTGATTATCGGGGGTAATTCACCCCTCCACTTT
-,TRBJ1-5,13,TRBV12-3/TRBV12-4,few,CASNLQGDQPQHF,TGTGCCAGCAACTTGCAGGGAGACCAGCCCCAGCATTTT
-,TRBJ1-6,15,TRBV6-5,few,CASSWLVPSNSPLHF,TGTGCCAGCAGTTGGCTGGTCCCTTCTAATTCACCCCTCCACTTT